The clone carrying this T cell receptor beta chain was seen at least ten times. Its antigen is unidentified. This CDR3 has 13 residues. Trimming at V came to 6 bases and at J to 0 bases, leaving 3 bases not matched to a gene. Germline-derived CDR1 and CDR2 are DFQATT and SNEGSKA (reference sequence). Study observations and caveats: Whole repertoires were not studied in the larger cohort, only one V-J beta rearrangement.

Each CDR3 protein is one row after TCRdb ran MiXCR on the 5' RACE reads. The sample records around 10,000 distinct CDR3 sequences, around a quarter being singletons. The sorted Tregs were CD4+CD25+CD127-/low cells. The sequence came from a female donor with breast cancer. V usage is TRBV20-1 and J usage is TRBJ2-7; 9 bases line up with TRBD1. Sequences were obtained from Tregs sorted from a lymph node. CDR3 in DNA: TGCAGTGCAACGGGACAGGGCTCCTACGAGCAGTACTTC. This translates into CSATGQGSYEQYF.